The 7 T cell receptor beta chains given below trace back to one sample, sequenced in a study of OX40 agonist ivuxolimab in advanced cancers. The repertoire was sequenced with immunoSEQ multiplex PCR; TCRdb's copy has only in-frame clones and lacks some. Of approximately 35,000 clones listed, 60% to 75% are singletons. The sample was CD4+ or CD8+ T cells sorted from blood, taken in a trial of the OX40 agonist ivuxolimab. Every receptor here comes from an adult with an advanced solid tumor such as melanoma, head and neck, liver or kidney cancer.

V is TRBV28 and J is TRBJ2-7; TRBD2 matches at 7 bases. The ends lost 6 bases at V and 2 bases at J; junction bases unmatched: 7. This CDR3 contains 14 residues. CDR1 is MDHEN and CDR2 is SYDVKM in the germline V gene. As DNA, the CDR3 is TGTGCCAGCAGCTCTACCGGGAGGCCCTACGAGCAGTACTTC. Residues: CASSSTGRPYEQYF.

The chain has TRBV6-5 and TRBJ2-2; D tentatively fits TRBD1 or TRBD2 (7 bases each). The CDR3 length is 14 residues. Trimming shortened V by 6 bases and J by 4 bases, and 12 bases separated the two germline ends. Germline V gene sequence: CDR1 MNHEY, CDR2 SVGAGI. The CDR3 region is CASRSGGGTGELFF. The DNA for the CDR3 is TGTGCCAGCAGGTCAGGGGGGGGCACCGGGGAGCTGTTTTTT.

This clone was seen a few times. This rearrangement joins TRBV19 to TRBJ2-4; 8 bases agree with TRBD1. The CDR3 runs 14 residues. Germline V gives CDR1 LNHDA, CDR2 SQIVND (reference sequence). J gave up 5 bases and V 4 bases, and 4 bases lay outside the gene matches. In DNA form, the CDR3 reads TGTGCCAGTAGTAAGGACAGGGTACAAAACATTCAGTACTTC. It codes for CASSKDRVQNIQYF.

The rearrangement uses TRBV18 and TRBJ2-7; D gene unclear. The CDR3 runs 13 residues. With 8 bases removed from V and 4 bases from J, the gap between germline ends came to 15 bases. Per the germline V gene, CDR1 is KGHSH and CDR2 is LQKENI. CDR3 amino acids: CASARSQFYEQYF. In DNA form, the CDR3 reads TGTGCCAGCGCCAGGAGTCAGTTTTACGAGCAGTACTTC.

In the case of this clone: At one end the junction does not follow the germline gene, possibly because of a read error. CDR3 loop: CASSEARGPAPF. In DNA form, the CDR3 reads TGTGCCAGCAGTGAAGCTAGGGGCCCCGCGCCTTTT. The V and J genes are TRBV2 and TRBJ1-4; possible D gene TRBD1, 5 bases. This CDR3 comprises 12 residues. The germline gives CDR1 SNHLY, CDR2 FYNNEI.

This sequence joins TRBV6-4 and TRBJ1-2; tentative D call: TRBD1 (5 bases). The V end lost 4 bases, the J end lost 1 base, and 13 bases lay between the germline ends. The CDR3 is made up of 15 amino acids. Germline loops: CDR1 MRHNA, CDR2 SNTAGT. The CDR3 is CASSVVNRHNYGYTF. In DNA, the CDR3 is TGTGCCAGCAGTGTAGTGAACAGGCATAACTATGGCTACACCTTC.

The V gene is TRBV5-8, the J gene TRBJ1-2, with unresolved D. V lost 1 base to trimming and J lost 1 base, with 8 bases between them. The CDR3 contains 14 residues. Per germline, CDR1 SGHTS and CDR2 YDEGEE. Here the CDR3 reads CASSLMGLNYGYTF. The DNA of the CDR3 is TGTGCCAGCAGCTTGATGGGTCTTAACTATGGCTACACCTTC. Full variable domain (missing parts from reference TRBV5-8 and TRBJ1-2): EAGVTQSPTHLIKTRGQQATLRCSPISGHTSVYWYQQALGLGLQFLLWYDEGEERNRGNFPPRFSGRQFPNYSSELNVNALELEDSALYLCASSLMGLNYGYTFGSGTRLTVV.